Below are 24 T cell receptor beta chains sequenced from a single sample in a study of identical twins. Each CDR3 protein gets one entry after TCRdb re-called the 5' RACE reads with MiXCR. The table lists about 220,000 distinct CDR3 sequences, less than 9.5% of them singletons. Specimen: memory (CD45RO+) T cells sorted from blood. The receptors derive from a young woman in good health.

The chain is built from TRBV3-1 and TRBJ2-5; 12 bases line up with TRBD2. V was clipped by 4 bases and J by 1 base; unmatched bases: 7. CDR3 length: 17 amino acids. Germline values: CDR1 LGHDT, CDR2 YNNKEL (reference sequence). CDR3 nucleotide sequence: TGTGCCAGCAGCCGCCTACTAGCGGGGGGACTCCAAGAGACCCAGTACTTC. As protein: CASSRLLAGGLQETQYF.

This clonotype was recorded a few times. This chain uses TRBV30 with TRBJ2-5, with D perhaps TRBD2 (5 bases). CDR1 and CDR2 (germline): GTSNPN, SVGIG (reference sequence). The CDR3 contains 14 residues. Trimming shortened V by 0 bases and J by 4 bases, and 12 bases separated the two germline ends. CDR3 DNA: TGTGCCTGGAGTGTGGGCGGGCACTTAGAGACCCAGTACTTC. Its translation is CAWSVGGHLETQYF.

J is TRBJ2-7 and V is TRBV4-2; weak D call: TRBD2 (5 bases). Trimming pared 0 bases from V and 3 bases from J, leaving 15 bases between. The CDR3 consists of 16 residues. Germline-derived CDR1 and CDR2 are LGHNA and YNFKEQ. For the CDR3, the DNA is TGTGCCAGCAGCCAAGATTCATCGGGAAGACGCTACGAGCAGTACTTC. Translating it yields CASSQDSSGRRYEQYF.

This clonotype was detected only a few times. V usage is TRBV18 and J usage is TRBJ2-5; 10 nucleotides match TRBD1. CDR1 is KGHSH, CDR2 LQKENI, per germline. The CDR3 covers 15 residues. The V and J ends lost 3 bases and 4 bases, in that order; junction bases with no gene match: 5. The CDR3 reads CASSPARDRGETQYF. CDR3 coding DNA: TGTGCCAGCTCACCGGCCCGGGACAGGGGAGAGACCCAGTACTTC.

This clonotype was counted a few times. J is TRBJ2-5 and V is TRBV28; 7 bases line up with TRBD1. J lost 1 base, V lost 4 bases, and 3 bases had no gene match. The CDR3 extends over 14 amino acids. Germline V gene lookup returns CDR1 MDHEN and CDR2 SYDVKM. CDR3 nucleotides: TGTGCCAGCAGTTACCGGGACAGCCAAGAGACCCAGTACTTC. Protein product: CASSYRDSQETQYF.

The chain carries TRBV5-1 and TRBJ2-5; 7 nucleotides agree with TRBD1. With 4 bases clipped from V and 4 bases from J, the junction kept 7 bases outside the gene matches. Germline CDR1 SGHRS, CDR2 YFSETQ. The CDR3 has 14 residues. The CDR3 coding sequence is TGCGCCAGCAGCACCACAGGGGTGAGAGAGACCCAGTACTTC. Its protein product is CASSTTGVRETQYF.

This clonotype has a count of ten or more. V gene TRBV6-5 combines with J gene TRBJ2-2; D uncertain. Germline V gives CDR1 MNHEY, CDR2 SVGAGI. This CDR3 is built from 12 residues. V lost 7 bases, J lost 3 bases, and 6 bases lay in between. CDR3 loop: CASKAHTGELFF. In nucleotides, the CDR3 is TGTGCCAGCAAAGCACACACCGGGGAGCTGTTTTTT.

V and J are TRBV15 and TRBJ1-1; D perhaps matches TRBD1 (6 bases). V was trimmed by 6 bases and J by 0 bases, leaving 14 bases between them. The CDR3 runs to 15 residues. CDR1 and CDR2 (germline): LNHNV, YYDKDF (reference sequence). The CDR3 sequence is CATRSRTDMNTEAFF. The DNA for the CDR3 is TGTGCCACCAGATCAAGGACAGATATGAACACTGAAGCTTTCTTT.

This clonotype appeared a single time. V usage is TRBV20-1 and J usage is TRBJ2-3; D assignment may be TRBD1 or TRBD2 (6 bases each). The CDR3 runs 16 residues. Deletions cut 3 bases from V and 0 bases from J, with 16 bases between. The germline V gene has CDR1 DFQATT and CDR2 SNEGSKA (reference sequence). Here the CDR3 DNA reads TGCAGTGCTAGGGGGGGCTTCCCAACTAGCACAGATACGCAGTATTTT. Amino acids: CSARGGFPTSTDTQYF.

This clonotype showed up just a few times. This chain joins TRBV2 and TRBJ2-3; TRBD2 might be the D (5 bases). The V end was cut by 4 bases, the J end by 9 bases, with 17 bases between. CDR3 length equals 14 residues. The germline V gene has CDR1 SNHLY and CDR2 FYNNEI. The CDR3 region is CASSGPSPGETQYF. CDR3 DNA sequence: TGTGCCAGCAGTGGTCCTAGCCCCGGAGAGACGCAGTATTTT.

The table lists this clonotype with many counts. The CDR3 here is CASSYLEAGEVGELFF. CDR3 nucleotide sequence: TGTGCCAGCAGTTACCTGGAAGCGGGAGAGGTCGGGGAGCTGTTTTTT. The chain recombines TRBV6-2 or TRBV6-3 with TRBJ2-2, with 8 bases fitting TRBD2. Looked up from germline, CDR1 is MNHEY and CDR2 is SVGEGT. The length of the CDR3 is 16 residues. J was trimmed by 7 bases and V by 2 bases; bases with no gene match: 9.

This chain connects TRBV20-1 to TRBJ2-7; TRBD2 matches 10 bases. Germline CDR1 DFQATT, CDR2 SNEGSKA (reference sequence). CDR3 length equals 15 residues. Losses at the gene ends were 6 bases for V and 3 bases for J; bases not matched to a gene: 11. The chain's CDR3 is CSATRTSGYGYEQYF. CDR3 DNA sequence: TGCAGTGCAACCAGGACTAGCGGCTACGGCTACGAGCAGTACTTC.

There are a few counts of this clonotype. The chain is built from TRBV5-6 and TRBJ2-5; the D gene is possibly TRBD2 (6 bases). This CDR3 has 13 amino acids. Germline CDR1 reads SGHDT; CDR2 reads YYEEEE. V lost 4 bases to trimming and J lost 4 bases, with 11 bases between them. The CDR3 coding sequence is TGTGCCAGCAGCCGGGGACTGGTAGAGACCCAGTACTTC. Translated: CASSRGLVETQYF. Full variable domain (rest looked up from reference TRBV5-6 and TRBJ2-5): DAGVTQSPTHLIKTRGQQVTLRCSPKSGHDTVSWYQQALGQGPQFIFQYYEEEERQRGNFPDRFSGHQFPNYSSELNVNALLLGDSALYLCASSRGLVETQYFGPGTRLLVL.

This clonotype was recorded a few times. V usage is TRBV18 and J usage is TRBJ2-3; the match to TRBD2 covers 8 bases. CDR3 length: 15 amino acids. J was trimmed by 4 bases and V by 6 bases; bases with no gene match: 9. CDR1 is KGHSH and CDR2 is LQKENI in the germline V gene. For the CDR3, the DNA is TGTGCCAGCTCCAGGGAGCGGGAGCTCCCAGATACGCAGTATTTT. This sequence encodes CASSRERELPDTQYF.

This clonotype showed up just a few times. The CDR3 DNA sequence: TGCAGTGCTAGTAAGAGGGCCGGACTTTACTCTGGAAACACCATATATTTT. This translates into CSASKRAGLYSGNTIYF. This chain joins TRBV20-1 and TRBJ1-3; D ambiguous. From germline, CDR1 is DFQATT and CDR2 SNEGSKA (reference sequence). V was cut by 3 bases and J by 0 bases, with 18 bases left in between. The CDR3 runs 17 residues.

This clonotype was recorded many times. The chain joins TRBV20-1 to TRBJ2-3, with 8 bases that match TRBD2. The CDR3 length is 15 residues. CDR1 DFQATT and CDR2 SNEGSKA come from the germline V gene (reference sequence). V shed 1 base, J shed 2 bases, and the junction held 5 bases outside the gene matches. CDR3 sequence reads: CSARGAGEITDTQYF. The CDR3 DNA is TGCAGTGCTAGAGGAGCGGGAGAAATCACAGATACGCAGTATTTT.

This clonotype was detected many times. The chain combines TRBV29-1 with TRBJ2-5; D remains unclear. The germline V gene has CDR1 SQVTM and CDR2 ANQGSEA. Trimming pared 5 bases from V and 1 base from J, leaving 5 bases between. This CDR3 comprises 11 residues. The CDR3, as DNA: TGCAGCGTTAACAGCCAAGAGACCCAGTACTTC. The encoded protein is CSVNSQETQYF.

The chain employs TRBV6-1 and TRBJ1-2; 12 positions match TRBD1. V was pared by 8 bases and J by 8 bases, with 9 bases of the junction left unmatched. Germline V gives CDR1 MNHNS, CDR2 SASEGT. The CDR3 has 14 residues. The CDR3: CASGPGQGAGGYTF. CDR3 in DNA: TGTGCCAGCGGTCCGGGACAGGGGGCAGGAGGCTACACCTTC.

This clonotype showed up many times. The genes are TRBV5-1 and TRBJ2-7; D may match TRBD1 or TRBD2 (5 bases each). V was trimmed by 4 bases and J by 5 bases, leaving 16 bases between them. CDR1 is SGHRS and CDR2 is YFSETQ in the germline V gene. The CDR3 has 14 residues. The CDR3, as DNA: TGCGCCAGCAGCGAGGGGTCGCTACGGGACGAGCAGTACTTC. Translated: CASSEGSLRDEQYF. The full variable domain, with the rest looked up from reference TRBV5-1 and TRBJ2-7, is KAGVTQTPRYLIKTRGQQVTLSCSPISGHRSVSWYQQTPGQGLQFLFEYFSETQRNKGNFPGRFSGRQFSNSRSEMNVSTLELGDSALYLCASSEGSLRDEQYFGPGTRLTVT.

The rearrangement joins TRBV5-1 to TRBJ1-1; perhaps TRBD1 as D (5 bases). V gave up 2 bases and J gave up 2 bases, with 10 bases separating them. The CDR3 runs to 14 residues. Germline values: CDR1 SGHRS, CDR2 YFSETQ. The CDR3 DNA reads as TGCGCCAGCAGCTTAGGGGCGAGTAACACTGAAGCTTTCTTT. Translation: CASSLGASNTEAFF.

The chain employs TRBV29-1 and TRBJ2-2; D perhaps matches TRBD1 (6 bases). This CDR3 has 14 amino acids. CDR1 and CDR2 from the germline V gene are SQVTM and ANQGSEA. Trimming pared 3 bases from V and 1 base from J, leaving 9 bases between. The CDR3 nucleotides read TGCAGCGTTGATACAGGGTGGAACACCGGGGAGCTGTTTTTT. Translated: CSVDTGWNTGELFF.

This clonotype was seen many times. CDR3 nucleotide sequence: TGCGCCAGCAGCCGGGACTTAGTCGAGCAGTACTTC. Its translation is CASSRDLVEQYF. V usage is TRBV10-2 and J usage is TRBJ2-7; TRBD2 might be the D (6 bases). This CDR3 is built from 12 residues. CDR1 is WSHSY and CDR2 is SAAADI in the germline V gene. V gave up 6 bases and J gave up 6 bases, with 12 bases separating them.

This clonotype has a count of ten or more. The CDR3 sequence is CSASNRLETQYF. In DNA, the CDR3 is TGCAGTGCTAGCAACAGGCTAGAGACCCAGTACTTC. The chain recombines TRBV20-1 with TRBJ2-5, with D perhaps TRBD1 (5 bases). V was clipped by 3 bases and J by 4 bases, with 9 bases between them. This CDR3 contains 12 residues. CDR1 and CDR2 from the germline V gene are DFQATT and SNEGSKA (reference sequence).

The chain is built from TRBV20-1 and TRBJ2-7, with unresolved D. Germline V gene lookup returns CDR1 DFQATT and CDR2 SNEGSKA (reference sequence). The CDR3 loop spans 14 amino acids. With 7 bases removed from V and 2 bases from J, the gap between germline ends came to 18 bases. Written as DNA, the CDR3 is TGCAGTGTCCCAGAATCCCCTCGGGCCTACGAGCAGTACTTC. This translates into CSVPESPRAYEQYF.